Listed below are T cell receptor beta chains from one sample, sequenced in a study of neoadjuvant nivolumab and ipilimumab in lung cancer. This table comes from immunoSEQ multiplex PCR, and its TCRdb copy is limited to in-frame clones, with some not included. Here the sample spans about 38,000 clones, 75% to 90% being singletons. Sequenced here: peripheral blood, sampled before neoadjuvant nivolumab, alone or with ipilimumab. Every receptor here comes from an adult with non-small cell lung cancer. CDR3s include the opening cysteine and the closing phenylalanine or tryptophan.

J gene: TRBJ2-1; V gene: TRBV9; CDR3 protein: CASSARTVLTNEQFF
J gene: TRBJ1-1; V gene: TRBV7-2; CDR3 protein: CASSLGAQGNTEAFF
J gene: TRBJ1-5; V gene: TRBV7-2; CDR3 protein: CASSMAGLNQPQHF
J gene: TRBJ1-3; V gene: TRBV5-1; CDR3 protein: CASTPTGAGNTIYF
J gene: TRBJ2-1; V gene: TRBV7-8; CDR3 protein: CASSLLEQLGAYNEQFF
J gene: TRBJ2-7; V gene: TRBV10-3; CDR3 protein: CAISESVGQGANEQYF
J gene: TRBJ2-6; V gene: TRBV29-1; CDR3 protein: CSVEQGKTGANVLTF
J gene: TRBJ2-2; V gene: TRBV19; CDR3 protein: CASSKKGTGDTGELFF
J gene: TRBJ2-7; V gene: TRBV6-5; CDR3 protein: CASSYAWGEGSYEQYF
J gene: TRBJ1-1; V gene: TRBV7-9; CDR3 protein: CASSLMTGTEAFF
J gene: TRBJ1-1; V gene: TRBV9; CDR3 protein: CASSVGANTEAFF
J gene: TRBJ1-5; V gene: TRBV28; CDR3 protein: CASSSDRGRQPQHF
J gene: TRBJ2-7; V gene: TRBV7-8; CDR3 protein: CASSAERAYEQYF
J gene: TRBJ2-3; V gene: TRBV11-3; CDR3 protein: CASNQRTSGATDTQYF
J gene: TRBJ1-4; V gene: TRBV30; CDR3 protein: CAWSTGREKLFF
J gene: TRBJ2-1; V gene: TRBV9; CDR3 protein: CASSAPGGRAWDEQFF
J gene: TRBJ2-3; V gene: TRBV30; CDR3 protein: CARGTGGPGTDTQYF
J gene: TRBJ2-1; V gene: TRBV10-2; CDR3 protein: CASTTSGSLGHEQFF
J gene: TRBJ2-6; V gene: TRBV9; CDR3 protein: CASSVSGDSGANVLTF
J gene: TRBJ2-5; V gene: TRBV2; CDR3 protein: CASSVAGGPTETQYF
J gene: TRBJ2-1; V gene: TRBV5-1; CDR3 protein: CASSTLAGGGGGDEQFF
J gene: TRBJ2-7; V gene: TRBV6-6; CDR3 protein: CASTPGATTYEQYF
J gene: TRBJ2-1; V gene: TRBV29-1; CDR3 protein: CIVWVPPTEQFF
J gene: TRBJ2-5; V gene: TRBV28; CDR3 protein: CASTTGQRQETQYF
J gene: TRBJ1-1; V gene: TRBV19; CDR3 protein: CASRQGAVNTEAFF
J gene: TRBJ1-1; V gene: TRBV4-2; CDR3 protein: CASSQVNTEAFF
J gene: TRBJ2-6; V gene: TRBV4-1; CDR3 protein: CASSYRDTGANVLTF
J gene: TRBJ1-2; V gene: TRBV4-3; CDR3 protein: CASSQYSQGARGYTF
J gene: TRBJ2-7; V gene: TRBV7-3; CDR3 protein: CASSPAGLAGAYEQYF
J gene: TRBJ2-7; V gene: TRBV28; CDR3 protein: CASRAPWDPYEQYF
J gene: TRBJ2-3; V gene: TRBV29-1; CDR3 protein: CSVELAGVSGGPDTQYF
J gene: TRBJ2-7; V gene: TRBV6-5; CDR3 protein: CASSGNNPYEQYF
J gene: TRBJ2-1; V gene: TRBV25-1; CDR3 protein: CASSDYGSAYNEQFF
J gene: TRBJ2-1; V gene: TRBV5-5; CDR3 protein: CASTGLAGEQFF
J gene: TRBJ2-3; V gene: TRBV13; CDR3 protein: CASSLEGLGGSTSTDTQYF
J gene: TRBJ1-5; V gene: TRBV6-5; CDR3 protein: CASSRTGSSNQPQHF
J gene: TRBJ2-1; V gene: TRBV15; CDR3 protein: CATRIAGGSNEQFF
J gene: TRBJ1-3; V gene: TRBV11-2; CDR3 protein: CASSLWRNTIYF
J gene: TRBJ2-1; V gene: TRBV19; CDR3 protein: CASSIQAQSNEQFF
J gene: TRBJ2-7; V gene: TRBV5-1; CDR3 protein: CASSGRFTSYEQYF
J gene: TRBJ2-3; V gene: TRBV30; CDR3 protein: CAWSVTGGADTQYF
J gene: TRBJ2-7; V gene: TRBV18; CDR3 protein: CASSPEMSSYEQYF
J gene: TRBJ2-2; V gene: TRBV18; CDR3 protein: CASSGFDTGELFF
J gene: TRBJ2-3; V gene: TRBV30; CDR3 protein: CAWSPHSGRRTDTQYF
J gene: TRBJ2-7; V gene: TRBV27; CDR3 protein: CASSSGLVAGEQYF
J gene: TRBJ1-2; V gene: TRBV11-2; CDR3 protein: CASSPKLDGDGYTF
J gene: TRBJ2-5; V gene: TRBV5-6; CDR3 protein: CASSFVPGQRETQYF
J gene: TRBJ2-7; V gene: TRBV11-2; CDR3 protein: CASSPRLGARGEQYF
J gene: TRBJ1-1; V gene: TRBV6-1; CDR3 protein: CASSEEGPGEGDLF
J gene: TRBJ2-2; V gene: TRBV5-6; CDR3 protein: CASSLATYTGELFF
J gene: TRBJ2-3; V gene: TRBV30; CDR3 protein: CAWSAEGQGTDTQYF
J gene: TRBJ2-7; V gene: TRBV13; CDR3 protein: CASSSEGLAGTYEQYF
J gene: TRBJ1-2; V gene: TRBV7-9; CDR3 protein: CASSTGQGAGYGYTF
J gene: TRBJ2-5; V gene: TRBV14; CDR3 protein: CASSQGRGATQYF
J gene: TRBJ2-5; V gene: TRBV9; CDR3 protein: CASSRDRGLETQYF
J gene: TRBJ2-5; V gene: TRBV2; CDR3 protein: CASNLGLQETQYF
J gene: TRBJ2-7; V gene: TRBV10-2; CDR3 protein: CASSESGSASYEQYF
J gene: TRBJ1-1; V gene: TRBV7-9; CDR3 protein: CASSGGQEVSAFF
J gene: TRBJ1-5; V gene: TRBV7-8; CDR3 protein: CASSLRDTARGNQPQHF